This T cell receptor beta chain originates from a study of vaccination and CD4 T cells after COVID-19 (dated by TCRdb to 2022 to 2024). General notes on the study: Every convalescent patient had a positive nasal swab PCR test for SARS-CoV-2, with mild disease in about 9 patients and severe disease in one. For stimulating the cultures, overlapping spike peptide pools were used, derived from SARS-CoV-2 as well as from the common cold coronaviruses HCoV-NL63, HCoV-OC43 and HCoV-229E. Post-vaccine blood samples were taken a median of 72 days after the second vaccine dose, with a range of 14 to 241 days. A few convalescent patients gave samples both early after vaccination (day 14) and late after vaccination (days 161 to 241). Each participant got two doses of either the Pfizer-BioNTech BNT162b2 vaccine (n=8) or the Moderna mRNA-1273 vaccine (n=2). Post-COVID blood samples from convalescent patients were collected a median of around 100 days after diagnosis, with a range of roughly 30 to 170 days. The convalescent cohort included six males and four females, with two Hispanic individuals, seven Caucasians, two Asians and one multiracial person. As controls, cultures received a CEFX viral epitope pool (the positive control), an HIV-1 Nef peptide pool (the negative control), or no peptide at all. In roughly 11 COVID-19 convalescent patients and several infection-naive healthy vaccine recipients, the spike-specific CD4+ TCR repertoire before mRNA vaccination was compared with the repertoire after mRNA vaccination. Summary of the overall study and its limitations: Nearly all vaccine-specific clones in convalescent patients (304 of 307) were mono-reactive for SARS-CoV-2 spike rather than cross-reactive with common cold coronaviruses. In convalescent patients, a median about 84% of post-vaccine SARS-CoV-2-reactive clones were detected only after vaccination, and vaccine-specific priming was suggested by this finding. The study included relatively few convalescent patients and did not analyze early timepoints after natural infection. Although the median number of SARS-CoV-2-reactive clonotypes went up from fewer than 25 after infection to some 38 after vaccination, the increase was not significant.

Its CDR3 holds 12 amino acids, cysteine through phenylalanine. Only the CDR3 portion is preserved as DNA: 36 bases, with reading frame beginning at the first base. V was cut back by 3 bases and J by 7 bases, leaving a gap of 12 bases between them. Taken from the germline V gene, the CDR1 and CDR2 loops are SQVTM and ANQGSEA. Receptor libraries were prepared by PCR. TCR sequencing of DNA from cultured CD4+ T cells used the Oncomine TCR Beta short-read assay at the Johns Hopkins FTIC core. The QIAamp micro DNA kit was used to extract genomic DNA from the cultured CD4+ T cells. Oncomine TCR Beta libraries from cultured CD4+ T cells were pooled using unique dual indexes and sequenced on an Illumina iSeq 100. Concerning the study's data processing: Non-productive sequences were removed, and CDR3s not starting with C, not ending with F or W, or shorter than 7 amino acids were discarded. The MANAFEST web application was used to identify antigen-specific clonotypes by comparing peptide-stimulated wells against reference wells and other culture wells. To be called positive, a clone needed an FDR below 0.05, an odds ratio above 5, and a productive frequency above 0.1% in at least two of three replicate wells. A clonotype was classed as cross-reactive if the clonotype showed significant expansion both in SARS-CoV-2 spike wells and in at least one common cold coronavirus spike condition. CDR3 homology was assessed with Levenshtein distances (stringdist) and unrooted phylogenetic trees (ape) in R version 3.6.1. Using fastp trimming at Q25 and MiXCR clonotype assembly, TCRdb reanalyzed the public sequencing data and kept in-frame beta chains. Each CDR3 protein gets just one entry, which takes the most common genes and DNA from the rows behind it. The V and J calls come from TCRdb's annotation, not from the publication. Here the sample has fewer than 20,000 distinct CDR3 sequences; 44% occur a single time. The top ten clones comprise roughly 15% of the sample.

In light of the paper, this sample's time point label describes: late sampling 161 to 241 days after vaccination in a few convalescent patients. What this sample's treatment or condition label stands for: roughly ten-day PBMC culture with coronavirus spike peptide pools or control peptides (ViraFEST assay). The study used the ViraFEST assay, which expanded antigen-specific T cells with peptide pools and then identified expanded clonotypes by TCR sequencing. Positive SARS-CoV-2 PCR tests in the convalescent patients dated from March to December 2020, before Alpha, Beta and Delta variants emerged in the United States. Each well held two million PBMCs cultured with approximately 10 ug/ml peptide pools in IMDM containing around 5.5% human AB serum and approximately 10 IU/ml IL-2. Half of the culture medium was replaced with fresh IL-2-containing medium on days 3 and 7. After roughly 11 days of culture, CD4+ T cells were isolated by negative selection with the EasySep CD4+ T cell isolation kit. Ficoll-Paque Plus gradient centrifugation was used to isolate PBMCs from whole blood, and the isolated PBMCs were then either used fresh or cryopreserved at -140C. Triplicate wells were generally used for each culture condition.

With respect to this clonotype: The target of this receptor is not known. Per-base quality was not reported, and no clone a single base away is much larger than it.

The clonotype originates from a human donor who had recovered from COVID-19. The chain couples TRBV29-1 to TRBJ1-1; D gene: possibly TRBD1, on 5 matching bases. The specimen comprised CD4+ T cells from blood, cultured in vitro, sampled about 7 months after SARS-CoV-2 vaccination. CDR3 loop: CSVEFGGVEAFF. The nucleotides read TGCAGCGTTGAGTTCGGAGGGGTTGAAGCTTTCTTT.